This entry describes one T cell receptor beta chain. What this receptor recognizes is not known. Base qualities were left out, and no much larger clone turns up one base away. The library was made by the immunoSEQ multiplex PCR assay. TCRdb took over this immuneACCESS table, retaining in-frame rearrangements with V and J assigned. Such tables are incomplete; in checked studies, under half of the missing clones stem from an unresolved V gene, and the remainder is unexplained. The sample includes about 50,000 clones, with roughly 92% observed a single time. Together, the top ten hold about 0.37% of the sample. The entry originates in a study of T cell changes during pregnancy in multiple sclerosis (dated by TCRdb to between 2017 and 2020). Regarding the complete study: The study looked at changes in the T cell repertoire across pregnancy in women with multiple sclerosis.

This receptor was taken from a female donor with multiple sclerosis, enrolled in a pregnancy study. Source: CD4+ T cells from peripheral blood mononuclear cells, taken before pregnancy.

The CDR3 protein is CASSHRSTDRAQNTIYF. In nucleotides, the sequence is TGCGCCAGCAGCCATAGATCTACGGACAGGGCCCAAAACACCATATATTTT. Recombination joined TRBV4-1 with TRBJ1-3; a stretch of 8 junction bases matches TRBD1. CDR1 is given as MGHRA and CDR2 as YSYEKL, both from the germline V gene. Trimming removed 3 bases from V and 6 bases from J; the gene matches leave 13 bases unexplained. Spanning cysteine to phenylalanine, the CDR3 consists of 17 amino acids. Only the CDR3 region is kept as DNA, spanning 51 bases read in frame from base 1.